The 16 T cell receptor beta chains in this list originate from one sample, sequenced in a study of blood T cell repertoires in COVID-19. Libraries were prepared by immunoSEQ multiplex PCR; TCRdb keeps only in-frame clonotypes and omits some of them. The table has under 300,000 clones, approximately 88% seen once. The sequenced material came from peripheral blood. Source of these receptors: a middle-aged woman who had recovered from COVID-19.

This CDR3 reads CAREKAGGKDEQYF. The CDR3 bases are TGCGCCCGCGAGAAGGCAGGGGGCAAGGACGAGCAGTACTTC. This chain uses TRBV23-1 with TRBJ2-7, with 8 bases fitting TRBD1. TRBV23-1 carries the ORF label, with uncertain function. The CDR3 has 14 residues. The ends lost 11 bases at V and 5 bases at J; junction bases unmatched: 14.

The CDR3 nucleotides are TGTGCCAGCAGGGTCCCGGGAGCCAATCAGCCCCAGCATTTT. Translating it yields CASRVPGANQPQHF. V gene TRBV6-5 combines with J gene TRBJ1-5, with D hard to call. The CDR3 runs 14 residues. Germline V lookup: CDR1 MNHEY, CDR2 SVGAGI. Trimming took off 6 bases at V and 3 bases at J, with 12 bases between the two ends.

The V and J genes are TRBV6-5 and TRBJ1-2; tentative D call: TRBD1 (5 bases). V lost 6 bases and J lost 4, with 12 bases in between. Per the germline V gene, CDR1 is MNHEY and CDR2 is SVGAGI. The length of the CDR3 is 13 residues. This CDR3 reads CASRPDSTYGYTF. CDR3 in DNA: TGTGCCAGCAGACCCGACAGTACCTATGGCTACACCTTC.

This clone was detected a few times. This rearrangement joins TRBV5-1 to TRBJ2-3; TRBD1 is a possible D gene (6 bases). The germline V and J ends were trimmed by 4 bases and 4 bases, with 28 bases remaining between them. This CDR3 has 19 amino acids. The germline V gene has CDR1 SGHRS and CDR2 YFSETQ. Written as DNA, the CDR3 is TGCGCCAGCAGCCCGGCCCGGGACACCGGGCGACGATTTCCAGATACGCAGTATTTT. This gives the protein CASSPARDTGRRFPDTQYF.

This clone was detected only a few times. The chain recombines TRBV28 with TRBJ1-3, with 8 positions matching TRBD1. Losses at the gene ends were 5 bases for V and 1 base for J; bases not matched to a gene: 4. The CDR3 totals 15 residues. Germline V gene data show CDR1 as MDHEN and CDR2 as SYDVKM. The CDR3 sequence: CASSPDRGSGNTIYF. The CDR3 bases are TGTGCCAGCAGTCCCGACAGGGGTTCTGGAAACACCATATATTTT.

The chain has TRBV18 and TRBJ2-3; 9 nucleotides match TRBD2. V was pared by 2 bases and J by 4 bases, with 7 bases of the junction left unmatched. Germline V gene sequence: CDR1 KGHSH, CDR2 LQKENI. The CDR3 contains 16 residues. The DNA of the CDR3 is TGTGCCAGCTCACCAACCCCGACTAGCGGAGCAGATACGCAGTATTTT. It yields the protein CASSPTPTSGADTQYF.

The chain recombines TRBV10-1 with TRBJ2-1; possible D gene TRBD2, 6 bases. Germline V gene sequence: CDR1 WNHNN, CDR2 SYGVQD (reference sequence). Trimming left V 4 bases short and J 3 bases short, with 10 bases between. The CDR3 is made up of 14 amino acids. This chain's CDR3 is CASSAGVIYNEQFF. The CDR3 nucleotides are TGCGCCAGCAGTGCGGGAGTTATCTACAATGAGCAGTTCTTC.

The chain couples TRBV7-9 to TRBJ2-3, with D perhaps TRBD1 (5 bases). Germline V gene lookup returns CDR1 SEHNR and CDR2 FQNEAQ (reference sequence). V was clipped by 3 bases and J by 0 bases, with 10 bases between them. This CDR3 spans 15 amino acids. The CDR3 sequence is CASSFQGRSTDTQYF. DNA for the CDR3: TGTGCCAGCAGCTTTCAGGGTAGAAGCACAGATACGCAGTATTTT.

As DNA, the CDR3 is TGTGCCAGCAGTTACGGGACTAGCGGGAGCCGTGGCACCGGGGAGCTGTTTTTT. Protein product: CASSYGTSGSRGTGELFF. The chain joins TRBV7-2 to TRBJ2-2, with 14 bases lining up with TRBD2. This CDR3 is 18 amino acids long. The V segment lost 6 bases and the J segment 4 bases; nucleotides outside the gene matches: 10. CDR1 is SGHTA and CDR2 is FQGNSA in the germline V gene.

This clone appeared a single time. The chain carries TRBV19 and TRBJ1-2; TRBD1 is a possible D gene (5 bases). Trimming removed 7 bases at V and 4 bases at J, with 13 bases between. The CDR3 totals 13 residues. Germline lookup yields CDR1 LNHDA and CDR2 SQIVND (reference sequence). DNA for the CDR3: TGTGCCAGTAATCTCTGGGGGGGCTATGGCTACACCTTC. Translation gives CASNLWGGYGYTF.

The chain has TRBV18 and TRBJ2-2; 11 nucleotides line up with TRBD1. Germline V CDR1 and CDR2: KGHSH, LQKENI. V shed 4 bases and J 4 bases; nucleotides not matched to a gene: 5. The CDR3 runs to 16 residues. The CDR3 DNA reads TGTGCCAGCTCACAGGACAGGGGGCGGAGCACCGGGGAGCTGTTTTTT. Translated: CASSQDRGRSTGELFF.

This clone is a singleton in its sample. The chain carries TRBV11-3 and TRBJ1-2, with 9 bases identical to TRBD1. Germline CDR1 is SGHNT and CDR2 is YENEEA. After removal of 1 base from V and 8 bases from J, the junction contained 5 bases not matched to a gene. The CDR3 loop spans 14 amino acids. CDR3 sequence reads: CASSLGGQGPGYTF. CDR3 in DNA: TGTGCCAGCAGCTTAGGGGGACAGGGACCCGGCTACACCTTC.

This rearrangement joins TRBV27 to TRBJ2-1; 9 bases are shared with TRBD2. This CDR3 is 15 amino acids long. The V gene end was trimmed by 5 bases and the J gene end by 2 bases; junction bases not matched to a gene: 4. Germline values: CDR1 MNHEY, CDR2 SMNVEV (reference sequence). The chain's CDR3 is CASSGIAGAYNEQFF. The CDR3 bases are TGTGCCAGCAGTGGGATAGCGGGGGCCTACAATGAGCAGTTCTTC.

This clone was seen a single time. The chain recombines TRBV7-2 with TRBJ2-3, with D perhaps matching TRBD2 (6 bases). V lost 5 bases and J lost 3, with 18 bases in between. Germline CDR1 reads SGHTA; CDR2 reads FQGNSA. The CDR3 runs to 16 residues. CDR3 region: CASSPPPGVGTDTQYF. Written as DNA, the CDR3 is TGTGCCAGCAGCCCCCCTCCGGGAGTCGGGACAGATACGCAGTATTTT.

The chain joins TRBV2 to TRBJ1-5, with D hard to call. With 2 bases removed from V and 6 bases from J, the gap between germline ends came to 14 bases. The germline CDR1 and CDR2 sequences are SNHLY and FYNNEI. This CDR3 has 15 residues. The DNA of the CDR3 is TGTGCCAGCAGTGAAAGAGGAGGGATGACTCAGCCCCAGCATTTT. It specifies CASSERGGMTQPQHF.

The chain combines TRBV27 with TRBJ1-2; TRBD1 aligns across 7 bases. With 4 bases clipped from V and 2 bases from J, the junction kept 4 bases outside the gene matches. This CDR3 has 14 residues. Germline CDR1 reads MNHEY; CDR2 reads SMNVEV (reference sequence). Written as DNA, the CDR3 is TGTGCCAGCAGTTCCGGGACAGAGAACTATGGCTACACCTTC. As protein: CASSSGTENYGYTF.